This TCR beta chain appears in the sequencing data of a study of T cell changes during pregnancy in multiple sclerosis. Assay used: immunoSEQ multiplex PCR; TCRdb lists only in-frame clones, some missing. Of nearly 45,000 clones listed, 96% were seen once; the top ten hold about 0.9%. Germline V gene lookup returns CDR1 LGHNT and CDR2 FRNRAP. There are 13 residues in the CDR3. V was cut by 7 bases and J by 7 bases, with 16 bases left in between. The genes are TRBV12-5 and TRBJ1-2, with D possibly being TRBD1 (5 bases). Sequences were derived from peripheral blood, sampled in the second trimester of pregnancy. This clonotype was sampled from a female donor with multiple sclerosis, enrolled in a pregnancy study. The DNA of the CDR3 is TGTGCTAGTGCCCTCGCGGGGCTACTTGGCTACACCTTC. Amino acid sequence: CASALAGLLGYTF.